The clone carrying this T cell receptor beta chain was counted between two and nine times. As yet, its antigen is unknown. The CDR3 extends over 14 amino acids. V gave up 2 bases and J gave up 1 base, with 9 bases separating them. Germline values: CDR1 SGHRS, CDR2 YFSETQ. The sample originates from a study of T cells after yellow fever vaccination. Study-level information: Preparation used SMART-Seq v4 Ultra Low Input for the low-cell-number fractions. Study findings and constraints: Subsequent booster samples again held most clones from primary vaccination (roughly 96% CD4, approximately 85% CD8). On re-exposure, the response was weaker but peaked faster, at day 5 versus 15.

TCR cDNA was made by 5'RACE template switching, adding a universal primer site and UMIs. TCRdb used MiXCR to reprocess the 5' RACE reads, holding one entry per CDR3 protein. This sample has some 300,000 distinct CDR3 sequences, with roughly 8.7% found just once. This specimen consisted of CD4+ T cells sorted from PBMCs, obtained 5 days after the yellow fever booster vaccination. The TCR was taken from a man between 18 and 35 years old who received the YFV17D yellow fever vaccine. The V call is TRBV5-1, the J call TRBJ1-1; D not resolved. The CDR3 sequence is CASSLHRGNTEAFF. DNA of the CDR3: TGCGCCAGCAGCTTACATCGGGGGAACACTGAAGCTTTCTTT.